These T cell receptor beta chains were read from a single sample in a study of blood T cells in healthy people across ages. TCRdb reanalysed the 5' RACE reads using MiXCR and keeps one entry per CDR3 protein. The sample records some 1,800,000 distinct CDR3 sequences, 39% being singletons. The material sequenced was blood. The receptors here all came from a human donor in good health. CDR3s include the opening cysteine and the closing phenylalanine or tryptophan. A D gene is named only where the DNA matches it firmly. Only some rows state a clone size, as once, few, many or a class for expanded clones.

CDR3: CASSPSGGRAYEQYF; DNA: TGTGCCAGCAGTCCTAGCGGGGGCCGCGCCTACGAGCAGTACTTC; J: TRBJ2-7; size: -; D: TRBD2; V: TRBV3-1
CDR3: CASSDQGPGPYEQYF; DNA: TGTGCCAGCAGTGATCAGGGGCCGGGCCCTTACGAGCAGTACTTC; J: TRBJ2-7; size: -; D: -; V: TRBV2
CDR3: CATSRTRWVGFSTDTQYF; DNA: TGTGCCACCAGCAGAACACGATGGGTGGGTTTCAGCACAGATACGCAGTATTTT; J: TRBJ2-3; size: -; D: -; V: TRBV15
CDR3: CASSYFDEQFF; DNA: TGTGCCAGCAGTTACTTCGATGAGCAGTTCTTC; J: TRBJ2-1; size: many; D: -; V: TRBV6-2/TRBV6-3
CDR3: CASSPQSSSYEQYF; DNA: TGTGCCAGCAGCCCTCAGTCCAGCTCCTACGAGCAGTACTTC; J: TRBJ2-7; size: few; D: -; V: TRBV7-9
CDR3: CSARENRVWGNTEAFF; DNA: TGCAGTGCTAGAGAAAACAGGGTCTGGGGGAACACTGAAGCTTTCTTT; J: TRBJ1-1; size: -; D: -; V: TRBV20-1
CDR3: CASSDGAISNNEQFF; DNA: TGCGCCAGCAGCGACGGGGCAATTTCAAACAATGAGCAGTTCTTC; J: TRBJ2-1; size: few; D: -; V: TRBV4-1
CDR3: CASSQQIAGGWETQYF; DNA: TGTGCCAGCAGCCAGCAAATAGCGGGGGGATGGGAGACCCAGTACTTC; J: TRBJ2-5; size: -; D: TRBD2; V: TRBV7-2
CDR3: CASSLGGSPTGELFF; DNA: TGTGCCAGCAGCCTTGGGGGCAGCCCCACCGGGGAGCTGTTTTTT; J: TRBJ2-2; size: -; D: -; V: TRBV7-3
CDR3: CASSLEEDRYQHF; DNA: TGTGCCAGCAGCTTAGAGGAGGACAGGTACCAGCATTTT; J: TRBJ1-5; size: -; D: TRBD1; V: TRBV7-2
CDR3: CASRIRDTEAFF; DNA: TGTGCCAGCCGGATTCGAGACACTGAAGCTTTCTTT; J: TRBJ1-1; size: -; D: -; V: TRBV7-9
CDR3: CASLDRISNQPQHF; DNA: TGTGCCAGCTTGGACAGAATTAGCAATCAGCCCCAGCATTTT; J: TRBJ1-5; size: -; D: -; V: TRBV2
CDR3: CASSLSLGGQPQHF; DNA: TGTGCCAGCAGTTTGTCTTTAGGCGGTCAGCCCCAGCATTTT; J: TRBJ1-5; size: -; D: -; V: TRBV12-3/TRBV12-4
CDR3: CASSPANTLSTDTQYF; DNA: TGTGCCAGCAGCCCCGCAAATACACTCAGCACAGATACGCAGTATTTT; J: TRBJ2-3; size: few; D: -; V: TRBV5-5
CDR3: CASSEMFRGPGDTIYF; DNA: TGTGCCAGCAGTGAAATGTTTCGGGGGCCTGGAGACACCATATATTTT; J: TRBJ1-3; size: -; D: -; V: TRBV6-1
CDR3: CSGTGEPGTQETQFF; DNA: TGCAGTGGGACGGGGGAGCCGGGGACCCAAGAGACCCAGTTCTTC; J: TRBJ2-1; size: once; D: -; V: TRBV20-1
CDR3: CAISDPGTGGFYERYF; DNA: TGTGCCATCAGTGACCCCGGGACAGGGGGCTTCTACGAGCGGTACTTC; J: TRBJ2-7; size: few; D: TRBD1; V: TRBV10-3
CDR3: CASSYAAGTPWDTQYF; DNA: TGTGCCAGCAGTTACGCGGCCGGGACCCCGTGGGATACGCAGTATTTT; J: TRBJ2-3; size: -; D: -; V: TRBV6-5
CDR3: CASSLQGVEQFF; DNA: TGTGCCAGCAGCTTACAGGGGGTTGAGCAGTTCTTC; J: TRBJ2-1; size: many; D: TRBD1; V: TRBV5-1
CDR3: CASSPPLGHSPLHF; DNA: TGTGCCAGCAGCCCCCCTCTGGGCCATTCACCCCTCCACTTT; J: TRBJ1-6; size: few; D: -; V: TRBV28
CDR3: CASSWGTQGGTQYF; DNA: TGCGCCAGCAGCTGGGGCACACAGGGGGGGACCCAGTACTTC; J: TRBJ2-5; size: -; D: TRBD1; V: TRBV5-1
CDR3: CSARDGDSASYEQYF; DNA: TGCAGTGCTAGAGATGGGGACAGTGCCTCCTACGAGCAGTACTTC; J: TRBJ2-7; size: few; D: TRBD1; V: TRBV20-1
CDR3: CASSRRGHGYTF; DNA: TGTGCCAGCAGCCGACGGGGCCATGGCTACACCTTC; J: TRBJ1-2; size: -; D: -; V: TRBV3-1
CDR3: CASSLKGRSSPLHF; DNA: TGTGCCAGCAGTTTGAAGGGAAGGAGTTCACCCCTCCACTTT; J: TRBJ1-6; size: few; D: -; V: TRBV12-3/TRBV12-4
CDR3: CSARTGVNNQPQHF; DNA: TGCAGTGCTAGGACAGGGGTCAATAATCAGCCCCAGCATTTT; J: TRBJ1-5; size: -; D: TRBD1; V: TRBV20-1
CDR3: CASSLRTVNSGNTIYF; DNA: TGTGCCAGCAGCCTCAGGACGGTGAACTCTGGAAACACCATATATTTT; J: TRBJ1-3; size: -; D: -; V: TRBV7-2
CDR3: CSVLTGGDGYTF; DNA: TGCAGCGTCCTGACAGGGGGCGACGGCTACACCTTC; J: TRBJ1-2; size: many; D: TRBD1; V: TRBV29-1
CDR3: CSARVVETYEQYF; DNA: TGCAGTGCTAGAGTTGTGGAAACCTACGAGCAGTACTTC; J: TRBJ2-7; size: -; D: -; V: TRBV20-1
CDR3: CASSRHGGYGYTF; DNA: TGTGCCAGCAGCCGCCACGGGGGATATGGCTACACCTTC; J: TRBJ1-2; size: few; D: -; V: TRBV28
CDR3: CASSHTPGGSNEQFF; DNA: TGTGCCAGCAGCCACACCCCGGGAGGGTCCAATGAGCAGTTCTTC; J: TRBJ2-1; size: -; D: TRBD2; V: TRBV3-1
CDR3: CASSASGRSTDTQYF; DNA: TGTGCCAGCAGTGCCAGCGGGAGGAGCACAGATACGCAGTATTTT; J: TRBJ2-3; size: -; D: TRBD2; V: TRBV2
CDR3: CSARVRRDQPQHF; DNA: TGCAGTGCTAGAGTACGGAGGGACCAGCCCCAGCATTTT; J: TRBJ1-5; size: -; D: -; V: TRBV20-1
CDR3: CSVTEGIETQYF; DNA: TGCAGCGTTACGGAGGGGATCGAGACCCAGTACTTC; J: TRBJ2-5; size: many; D: -; V: TRBV29-1
CDR3: CASSQGPHTSGENTIYF; DNA: TGCGCCAGCAGCCAGGGACCTCATACATCAGGAGAAAACACCATATATTTT; J: TRBJ1-3; size: -; D: -; V: TRBV4-3
CDR3: CAWGHPNTEAFF; DNA: TGTGCCTGGGGACACCCGAACACTGAAGCTTTCTTT; J: TRBJ1-1; size: -; D: -; V: TRBV7-9
CDR3: CASSEGPGAGANVLTF; DNA: TGTGCCAGCAGTGAAGGCCCAGGGGCTGGGGCCAACGTCCTGACTTTC; J: TRBJ2-6; size: -; D: -; V: TRBV2
CDR3: CASSVDRGDYEAYNEQFF; DNA: TGTGCCAGCAGCGTAGACCGGGGTGACTACGAAGCCTACAATGAGCAGTTCTTC; J: TRBJ2-1; size: -; D: -; V: TRBV9
CDR3: CTSRKQGYQPQHF; DNA: TGTACCAGCAGAAAACAGGGGTATCAGCCCCAGCATTTT; J: TRBJ1-5; size: -; D: TRBD1; V: TRBV27
CDR3: CATSKQGVSHVEQFF; DNA: TGTGCCACCAGTAAACAGGGGGTCTCACACGTTGAGCAGTTCTTC; J: TRBJ2-1; size: -; D: TRBD1; V: TRBV24-1
CDR3: CASSPHGTDVKQYF; DNA: TGTGCCAGCAGCCCTCATGGGACAGACGTTAAGCAGTACTTC; J: TRBJ2-4; size: few; D: TRBD1; V: TRBV9
CDR3: CASSPWTVSQVGYTF; DNA: TGCGCCAGCAGCCCCTGGACAGTCTCCCAGGTTGGCTACACCTTC; J: TRBJ1-2; size: -; D: -; V: TRBV4-3
CDR3: CASRHRDRSTDTQYF; DNA: TGTGCCAGCAGACACCGGGACAGAAGCACAGATACGCAGTATTTT; J: TRBJ2-3; size: -; D: TRBD1; V: TRBV7-9
CDR3: CASSLGTPGPDTQYF; DNA: TGTGCTAGCAGCCTCGGGACTCCAGGCCCAGATACGCAGTATTTT; J: TRBJ2-3; size: -; D: -; V: TRBV7-7
CDR3: CASSPSVTSLEKLFF; DNA: TGTGCCAGCAGTCCCTCGGTTACATCGTTGGAGAAACTGTTTTTT; J: TRBJ1-4; size: -; D: -; V: TRBV12-3/TRBV12-4
CDR3: CASSPTPRGEKLFF; DNA: TGTGCCAGCAGTCCGACCCCAAGGGGTGAAAAGCTGTTTTTT; J: TRBJ1-4; size: -; D: -; V: TRBV12-3/TRBV12-4
CDR3: CASSLLPEGSYTF; DNA: TGTGCCAGCAGCCTTCTACCGGAGGGTTCCTACACCTTC; J: TRBJ1-2; size: -; D: -; V: TRBV27
CDR3: CASRAVPGGRGYTF; DNA: TGTGCCAGCAGAGCCGTACCAGGGGGGCGAGGCTACACCTTC; J: TRBJ1-2; size: -; D: TRBD1; V: TRBV6-5
CDR3: CASSLGDEKLFF; DNA: TGTGCCAGCAGCCTGGGAGATGAAAAACTGTTTTTT; J: TRBJ1-4; size: many; D: -; V: TRBV13
CDR3: CSALGVSTDTQYF; DNA: TGCAGCGCCTTAGGAGTGAGCACAGATACGCAGTATTTT; J: TRBJ2-3; size: -; D: -; V: TRBV29-1
CDR3: CVSSSVLEQYF; DNA: TGTGTCAGCAGTTCGGTCCTCGAGCAGTACTTC; J: TRBJ2-7; size: -; D: -; V: TRBV12-3/TRBV12-4
CDR3: CASSVRGTGANVLTF; DNA: TGTGCCAGCAGCGTCCGAGGGACTGGGGCCAACGTCCTGACTTTC; J: TRBJ2-6; size: -; D: -; V: TRBV9
CDR3: CASSYSSAGNIYGYTF; DNA: TGTGCCAGCAGTTACTCGTCGGCAGGGAACATCTATGGCTACACCTTC; J: TRBJ1-2; size: -; D: -; V: TRBV6-5
CDR3: CASSLLEGGDQYF; DNA: TGTGCCAGCAGCTTACTGGAGGGGGGGGATCAGTACTTC; J: TRBJ2-4; size: few; D: -; V: TRBV7-2
CDR3: CASSPTGDRGPEQYF; DNA: TGTGCCAGCAGCCCAACCGGGGACAGGGGGCCCGAGCAGTACTTC; J: TRBJ2-7; size: -; D: TRBD1; V: TRBV7-3
CDR3: CASSLAGTGATNEKLFF; DNA: TGTGCCAGCAGCCTTGCAGGGACCGGTGCAACTAATGAAAAACTGTTTTTT; J: TRBJ1-4; size: -; D: -; V: TRBV4-2
CDR3: CASSRERANYGYTF; DNA: TGTGCCAGCAGCAGGGAGAGAGCTAACTATGGCTACACCTTC; J: TRBJ1-2; size: few; D: -; V: TRBV6-2/TRBV6-3